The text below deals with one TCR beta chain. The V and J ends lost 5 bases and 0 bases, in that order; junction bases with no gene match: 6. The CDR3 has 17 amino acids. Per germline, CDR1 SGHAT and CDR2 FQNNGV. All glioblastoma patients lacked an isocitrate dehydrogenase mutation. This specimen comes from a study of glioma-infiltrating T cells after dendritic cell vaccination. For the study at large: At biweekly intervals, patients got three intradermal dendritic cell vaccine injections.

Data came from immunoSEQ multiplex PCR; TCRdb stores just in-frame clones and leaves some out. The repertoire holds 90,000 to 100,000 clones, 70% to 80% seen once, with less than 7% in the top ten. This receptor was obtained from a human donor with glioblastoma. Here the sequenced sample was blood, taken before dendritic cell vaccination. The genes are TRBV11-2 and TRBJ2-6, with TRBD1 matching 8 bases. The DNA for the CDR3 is TGTGCCAGCAGCCATGACAGGGGAAGCTCTGGGGCCAACGTCCTGACTTTC. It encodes CASSHDRGSSGANVLTF. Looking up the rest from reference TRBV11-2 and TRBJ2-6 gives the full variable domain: EAGVAQSPRYKIIEKRQSVAFWCNPISGHATLYWYQQILGQGPKLLIQFQNNGVVDDSQLPKDRFSAERLKGVDSTLKIQPAKLEDSAVYLCASSHDRGSSGANVLTFGAGSRLTVL.